These 7 T cell receptor beta chains came from one sample sequenced in a study of OX40 agonist ivuxolimab in advanced cancers. The protocol was immunoSEQ multiplex PCR, while the TCRdb copy is restricted to in-frame clones and leaves out a portion. Here the sample spans around 83,000 clones, about 90% being singletons. The specimen was CD4+ or CD8+ T cells sorted from blood, collected in a trial of the OX40 agonist ivuxolimab. The origin of the receptors is an adult with an advanced solid tumor such as melanoma, head and neck, liver or kidney cancer.

The J gene is TRBJ1-2, the V gene TRBV5-1; 7 bases are shared with TRBD1. Per the germline V gene, CDR1 is SGHRS and CDR2 is YFSETQ. V gave up 0 bases and J gave up 7 bases; unmatched junction bases: 6. CDR3 length: 14 residues. CDR3 sequence (DNA): TGCGCCAGCAGCTTGGCCGACAGGGCCGGTGGCTACACCTTC. Its protein is CASSLADRAGGYTF.

The chain has TRBV7-2 and TRBJ2-7; 8 nucleotides agree with TRBD1. The CDR3 spans 13 residues. The germline V gene has CDR1 SGHTA and CDR2 FQGNSA. J gave up 3 bases and V 2 bases, and 0 bases lay outside the gene matches. DNA of the CDR3: TGTGCCAGCAGCTTAACAGGGGGCTACGAGCAGTACTTC. Amino acids: CASSLTGGYEQYF.

CDR3 residues: CAWETGVYGYTF. CDR3 in DNA: TGTGCCTGGGAGACAGGGGTCTATGGCTACACCTTC. This chain connects TRBV30 to TRBJ1-2, with 8 bases aligning to TRBD1. V was clipped by 5 bases and J by 4 bases; unmatched bases: 3. Germline assignment: CDR1 GTSNPN and CDR2 SVGIG (reference sequence). The CDR3 runs to 12 residues.

A remark on this clone: This may come from a read error, since a much larger clone is one base off. V and J are TRBV7-5 and TRBJ1-1. TRBV7-5 has pseudogene status. The CDR3 runs 14 residues. CDR3 DNA: TGTGTCAGAAGCTTTGTGGAGGAAAGCACTGAAGCTTTCTTT. Its translation is CVRSFVEESTEAFF.

The chain recombines TRBV27 with TRBJ2-5; possibly TRBD2 for D (6 bases). This CDR3 is built from 17 residues. V dropped 3 bases and J dropped 3 bases, with 20 bases sitting between them. Germline values: CDR1 MNHEY, CDR2 SMNVEV (reference sequence). The CDR3 here is CASSLAGLPFKKETQYF. The CDR3 DNA reads TGTGCCAGCAGTTTGGCGGGGCTCCCTTTCAAAAAAGAGACCCAGTACTTC.

V is TRBV6-1 and J is TRBJ2-2; D unresolved. The CDR3 consists of 13 residues. V was clipped by 7 bases and J by 4 bases, with 10 bases between them. Germline loops: CDR1 MNHNS, CDR2 SASEGT. This CDR3 is CASKTPSTGELFF. CDR3 in DNA: TGTGCCAGCAAGACCCCGAGCACCGGGGAGCTGTTTTTT.

The rearrangement links TRBV6-5 to TRBJ1-2, with a weak D call TRBD1 (6 bases). The CDR3 spans 13 residues. V was cut by 2 bases and J by 8 bases, with 12 bases left in between. Germline loops: CDR1 MNHEY, CDR2 SVGAGI. CDR3 DNA: TGTGCCAGCAGTTACGAGGGGGGAAGAGGCTACACCTTC. Its translation: CASSYEGGRGYTF.